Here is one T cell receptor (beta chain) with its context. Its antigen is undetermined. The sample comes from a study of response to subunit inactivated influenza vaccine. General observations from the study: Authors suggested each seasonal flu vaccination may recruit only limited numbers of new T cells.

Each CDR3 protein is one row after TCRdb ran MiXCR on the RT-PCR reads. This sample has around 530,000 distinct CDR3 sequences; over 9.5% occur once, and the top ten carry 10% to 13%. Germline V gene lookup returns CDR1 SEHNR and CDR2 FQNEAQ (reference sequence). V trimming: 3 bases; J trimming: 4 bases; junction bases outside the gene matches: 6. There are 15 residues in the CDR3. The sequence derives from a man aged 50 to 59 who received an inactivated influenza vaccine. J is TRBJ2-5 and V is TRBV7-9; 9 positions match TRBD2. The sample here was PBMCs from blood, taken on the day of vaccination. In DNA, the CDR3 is TGTGCCAGCAGCTTTATCCTAGCGGGGCGAGAGACCCAGTACTTC. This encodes CASSFILAGRETQYF.